This T cell receptor beta chain was documented in a study of vaccination effects on CD4 cells after COVID-19. Study background: Researchers reported culturing approximately 2.2 million PBMC in each well, adding approximately 10 IU/ml IL-2 and approximately 10 ug/ml peptides. Study conclusions and caveats: Nearly all vaccine-induced clones in healthy recipients recognized only SARS-CoV-2. Marked contraction was observed in infection-induced and vaccine-induced clones late after vaccination.

As concerns this clone: The antigen is not known.

Assay: immunoSEQ multiplex PCR; the TCRdb copy retains only in-frame clones and omits some. Among roughly 50,000 clones listed, more than 65% were seen once. Isolating CD4+ T cells followed approximately ten days of culture. CDR1 ENHRY and CDR2 SYGVKD come from the germline V gene. Trimming left V 3 bases short and J 7 bases short, with 12 bases between. The CDR3 loop spans 14 amino acids. This sequence originates from a human donor who received a COVID-19 vaccine. V gene TRBV10-3 combines with J gene TRBJ1-4; no clear D. The sample consisted of CD4+ T cells from PBMCs cultured without peptide, taken before COVID-19 vaccination. CDR3 protein: CAISERGGGEKLFF. DNA of the CDR3: TGTGCCATCAGTGAACGGGGAGGCGGTGAAAAACTGTTTTTT.